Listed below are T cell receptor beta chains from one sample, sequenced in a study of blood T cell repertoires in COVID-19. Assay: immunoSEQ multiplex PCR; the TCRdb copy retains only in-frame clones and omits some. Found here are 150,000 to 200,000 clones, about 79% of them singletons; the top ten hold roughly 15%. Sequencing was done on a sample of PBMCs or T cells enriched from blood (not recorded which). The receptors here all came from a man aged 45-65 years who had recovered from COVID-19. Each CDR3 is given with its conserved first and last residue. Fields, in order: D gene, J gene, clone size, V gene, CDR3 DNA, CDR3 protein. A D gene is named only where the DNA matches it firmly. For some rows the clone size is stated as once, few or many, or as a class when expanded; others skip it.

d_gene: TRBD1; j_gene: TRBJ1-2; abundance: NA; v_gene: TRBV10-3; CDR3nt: TGTGCCATCAGCTCAGACAGGGGAGGCGGCTACACCTTC; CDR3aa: CAISSDRGGGYTF
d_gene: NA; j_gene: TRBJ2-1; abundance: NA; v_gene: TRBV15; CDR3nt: TGTGCCACCAGCAGAGATTTGGGGGGCTCCTACAATGAGCAGTTCTTC; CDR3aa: CATSRDLGGSYNEQFF
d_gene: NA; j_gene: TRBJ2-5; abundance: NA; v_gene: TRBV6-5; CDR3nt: TGTGCCAGCAGGGCCCCAGGAGAGACCCAGTACTTC; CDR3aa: CASRAPGETQYF
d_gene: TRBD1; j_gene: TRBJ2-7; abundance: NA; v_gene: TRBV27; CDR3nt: TGTGCCAGCAGTTCGCCAGTAAGGGACAGAGATTACGAGCAGTACTTC; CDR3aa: CASSSPVRDRDYEQYF
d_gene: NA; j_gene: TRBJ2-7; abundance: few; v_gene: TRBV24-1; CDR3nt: TGTGCCACCAGTGATTCGACAGTCGGAACCTACGAGCAGTACTTC; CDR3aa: CATSDSTVGTYEQYF
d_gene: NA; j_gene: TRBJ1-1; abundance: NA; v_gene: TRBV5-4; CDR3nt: TGTGCCAGCAGCTTGGCACAGGGAATTTCGAACACTGAAGCTTTCTTT; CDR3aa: CASSLAQGISNTEAFF
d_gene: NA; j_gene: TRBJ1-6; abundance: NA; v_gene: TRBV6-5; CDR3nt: TGTGCCAGCAGTTACGAAGGGGGAACCTATAATTCACCCCTCCACTTT; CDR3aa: CASSYEGGTYNSPLHF
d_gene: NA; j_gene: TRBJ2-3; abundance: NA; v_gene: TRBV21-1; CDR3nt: TGTGCCAGCAGCAAAGTCGGGCGGTGGGAGCCTCCAGACGCAGATACGCAGTATTTT; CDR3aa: CASSKVGRWEPPDADTQYF
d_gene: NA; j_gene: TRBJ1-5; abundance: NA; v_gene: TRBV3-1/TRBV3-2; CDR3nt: TGTGCCAGCAGCCAAGGTTCTTCTAGCAATCAGCCCCAGCATTTT; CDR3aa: CASSQGSSSNQPQHF
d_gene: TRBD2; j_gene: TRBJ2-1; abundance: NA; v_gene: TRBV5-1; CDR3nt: TGCGCCAGCAGCTTGGTCCCTAGCGGGGGCCACAATGAGCAGTTCTTC; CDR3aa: CASSLVPSGGHNEQFF
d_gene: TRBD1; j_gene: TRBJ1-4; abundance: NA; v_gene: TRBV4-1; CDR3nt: TGCGCCAGCAGCCAAGGGGGGACAGGATGGGAAAAACTGTTTTTT; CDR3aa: CASSQGGTGWEKLFF
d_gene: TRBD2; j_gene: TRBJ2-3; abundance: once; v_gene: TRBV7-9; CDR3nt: TGTGCCAGCAGCTTAATGGGCGGGGGGGCCAAAGATACGCAGTATTTT; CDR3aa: CASSLMGGGAKDTQYF
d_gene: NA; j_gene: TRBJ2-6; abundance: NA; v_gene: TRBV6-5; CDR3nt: TGTGCCAGCAGTTCGGGGTTTTCTGGGGCCAACGTCCTGACTTTC; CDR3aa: CASSSGFSGANVLTF
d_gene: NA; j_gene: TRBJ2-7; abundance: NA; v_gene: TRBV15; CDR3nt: TGTGCCACCAGCAGAGATCGGTACGAGCAGTACTTC; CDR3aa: CATSRDRYEQYF
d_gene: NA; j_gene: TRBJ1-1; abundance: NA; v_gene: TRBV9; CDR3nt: TGTGCCAGCAGCGGTAAACAGGGCTCACTGGTGAACACTGAAGCTTTCTTT; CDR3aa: CASSGKQGSLVNTEAFF
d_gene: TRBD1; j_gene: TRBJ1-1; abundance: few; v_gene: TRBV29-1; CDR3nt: TGCAGCGTTGAATCCCCCGACAGGGCGAGGACTGAAGCTTTCTTT; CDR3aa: CSVESPDRARTEAFF
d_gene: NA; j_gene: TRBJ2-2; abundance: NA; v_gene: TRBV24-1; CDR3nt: TGTGCCACCAGTGATTTGGGCAGGGCGGACACCGGGGAGCTGTTTTTT; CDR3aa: CATSDLGRADTGELFF
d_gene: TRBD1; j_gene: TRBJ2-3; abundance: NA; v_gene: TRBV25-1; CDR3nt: TGTGCCAGCAGATCGACAGGGTCCCCCACAGATACGCAGTATTTT; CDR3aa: CASRSTGSPTDTQYF
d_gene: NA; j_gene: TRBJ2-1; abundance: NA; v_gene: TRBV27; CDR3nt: TGTGCCAGCAGTTTATCGGGGACTTTCTACAATGAGCAGTTCTTC; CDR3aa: CASSLSGTFYNEQFF
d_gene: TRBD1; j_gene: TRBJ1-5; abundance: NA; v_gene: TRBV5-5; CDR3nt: TGTGCCAGCAGCATCACCTGGGACAGGGGAGAGAACAGCAATCAGCCCCAGCATTTT; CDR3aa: CASSITWDRGENSNQPQHF
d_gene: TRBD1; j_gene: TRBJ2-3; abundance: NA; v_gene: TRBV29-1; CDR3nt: TGCAACGTTGAGAAGGGGGCGCGGGCAGATACGCAGTATTTT; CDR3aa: CNVEKGARADTQYF
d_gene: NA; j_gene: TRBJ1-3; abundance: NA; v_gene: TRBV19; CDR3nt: TGTGCCAGTACCGTTACAGGGATAATTGGAAACACCATATATTTT; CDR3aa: CASTVTGIIGNTIYF
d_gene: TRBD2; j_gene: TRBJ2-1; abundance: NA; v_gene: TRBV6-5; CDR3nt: TGTGCCAGCAGTTACTCGCTCGGGGGGGACTACAATGAGCAGTTCTTC; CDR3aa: CASSYSLGGDYNEQFF
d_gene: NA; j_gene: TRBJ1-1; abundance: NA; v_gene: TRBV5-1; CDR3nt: TGCGCCAGCAGCGACAGAGGCCTACCCTTGGAAGCTTTCTTT; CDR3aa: CASSDRGLPLEAFF
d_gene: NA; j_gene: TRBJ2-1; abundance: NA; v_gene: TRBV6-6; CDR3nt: TGTGCCAGCAGCTTTAACAGTAGGTCCTACAATGAGCAGTTCTTC; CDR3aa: CASSFNSRSYNEQFF
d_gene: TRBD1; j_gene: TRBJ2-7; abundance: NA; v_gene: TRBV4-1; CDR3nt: TGCGCCAGCAGCCCCCAAGTGGGACAGGGTAGGAACGAGCAGTACTTC; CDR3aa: CASSPQVGQGRNEQYF
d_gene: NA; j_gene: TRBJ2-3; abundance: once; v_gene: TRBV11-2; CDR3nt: TGTGCCAGCAGCTTAGATCCGTTCACAGATACGCAGTATTTT; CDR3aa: CASSLDPFTDTQYF
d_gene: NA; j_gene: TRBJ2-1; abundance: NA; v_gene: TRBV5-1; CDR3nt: TGCGCCAGCAGCTTGGTGTCAGGCTCCTACAATGAGCAGTTCTTC; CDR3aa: CASSLVSGSYNEQFF
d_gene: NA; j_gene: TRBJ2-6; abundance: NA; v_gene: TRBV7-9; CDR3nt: TGTGCCAGCAGCTCAGTGATTGGAGCTGGGGCCAACGTCCTGACTTTC; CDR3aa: CASSSVIGAGANVLTF
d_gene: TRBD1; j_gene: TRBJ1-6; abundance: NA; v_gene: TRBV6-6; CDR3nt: TGTGCCAGCAGTCACAAACTGCGGGACAGTTCTTATAATTCACCCCTCCACTTT; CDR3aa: CASSHKLRDSSYNSPLHF
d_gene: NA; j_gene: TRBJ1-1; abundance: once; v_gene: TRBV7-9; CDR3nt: TGTGCCAGCGCCAAGGCGGGTAGCCCTGAAGCTTTCTTT; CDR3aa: CASAKAGSPEAFF
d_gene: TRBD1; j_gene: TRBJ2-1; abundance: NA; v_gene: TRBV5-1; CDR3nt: TGCGCCAGCAGCTCGGGACAGACCTCCAATGAGCAGTTCTTC; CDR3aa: CASSSGQTSNEQFF
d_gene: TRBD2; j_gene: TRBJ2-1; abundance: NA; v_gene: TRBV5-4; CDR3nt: TGTGCCAGCAGCTGGAAGCGGGGGGCGGTCAATGAGCAGTTCTTC; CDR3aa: CASSWKRGAVNEQFF
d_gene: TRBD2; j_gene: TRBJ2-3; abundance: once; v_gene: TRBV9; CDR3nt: TGTGCCAGCAGCGCCACGAGCGGGGGGGCCGCAGATACGCAGTATTTT; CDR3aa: CASSATSGGAADTQYF
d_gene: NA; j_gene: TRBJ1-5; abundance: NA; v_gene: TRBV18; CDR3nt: TGTGCCAGCTCCAACACGGCTGGGAGGAGCAATCAGCCCCAGCATTTT; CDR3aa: CASSNTAGRSNQPQHF
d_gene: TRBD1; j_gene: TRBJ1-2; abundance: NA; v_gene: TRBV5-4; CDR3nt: TGTGCCAGCAGCATAGCCGGGACAGGGTTCGGTGGCTACACCTTC; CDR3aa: CASSIAGTGFGGYTF
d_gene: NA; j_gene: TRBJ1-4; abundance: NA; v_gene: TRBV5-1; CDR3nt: TGCGCCAGCGGATTGGGGGAGAGTGTTGAAAAACTGTTTTTT; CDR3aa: CASGLGESVEKLFF
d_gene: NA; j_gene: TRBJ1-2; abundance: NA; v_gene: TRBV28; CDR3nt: TGTGCCAGCAGTTTATGGGCTGGCTATGGCTACACCTTC; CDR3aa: CASSLWAGYGYTF
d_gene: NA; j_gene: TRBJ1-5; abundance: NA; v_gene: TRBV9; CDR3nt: TGTGCCAGCAGCCGGGGGGATCAGCCCCAGCATTTT; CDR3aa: CASSRGDQPQHF
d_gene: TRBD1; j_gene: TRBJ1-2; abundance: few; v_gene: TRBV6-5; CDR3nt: TGTGCCATAGAGAAGGACAGGGCGAATGGCTACACCTTC; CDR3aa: CAIEKDRANGYTF
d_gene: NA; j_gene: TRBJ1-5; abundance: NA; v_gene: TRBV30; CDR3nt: TGTGCCTGGACCCTGCGGGGGTCCGGGCCCCAGCATTTT; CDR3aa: CAWTLRGSGPQHF
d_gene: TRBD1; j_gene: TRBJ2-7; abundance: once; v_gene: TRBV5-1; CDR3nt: TGCGCCAGCAGCCTTGGACAGGGCGTGAGCTACGAGCAGTACTTC; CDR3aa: CASSLGQGVSYEQYF
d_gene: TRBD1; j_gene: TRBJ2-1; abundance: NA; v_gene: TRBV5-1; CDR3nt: TGCGCCAGCAGCGTAGGACAGGGGTATTACAATGAGCAGTTCTTC; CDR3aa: CASSVGQGYYNEQFF
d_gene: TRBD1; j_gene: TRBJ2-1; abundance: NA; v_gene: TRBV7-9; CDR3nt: TGTGCCAGCAGCGCTAAACAGGGGGTTTACAATGAGCAGTTCTTC; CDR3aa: CASSAKQGVYNEQFF
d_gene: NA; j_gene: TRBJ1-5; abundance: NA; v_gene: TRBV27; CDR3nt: TGTGCCAGCAGTCGCGGGGGTGTTCAGCCCCAGCATTTT; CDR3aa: CASSRGGVQPQHF
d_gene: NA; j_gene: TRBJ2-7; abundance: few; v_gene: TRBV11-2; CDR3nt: TGTGCCAGCAGCCCCGTCGGGGGAATGAGTGAGCAGTACTTC; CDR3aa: CASSPVGGMSEQYF
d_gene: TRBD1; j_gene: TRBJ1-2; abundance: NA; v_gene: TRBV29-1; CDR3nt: TGCAGCGTGGGACAGGGGGGAGGTTTTGGCTACACCTTC; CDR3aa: CSVGQGGGFGYTF
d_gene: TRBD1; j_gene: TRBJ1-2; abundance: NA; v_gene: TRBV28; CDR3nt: TGTGCCAGCAGTTTGACAGGGGGGGGAAACTATGGCTACACCTTC; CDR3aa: CASSLTGGGNYGYTF
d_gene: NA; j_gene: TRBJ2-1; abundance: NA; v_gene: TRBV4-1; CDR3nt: TGCGCCAGCAGCCAAGATCCGGGATCCTACAATGAGCAGTTCTTC; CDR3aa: CASSQDPGSYNEQFF
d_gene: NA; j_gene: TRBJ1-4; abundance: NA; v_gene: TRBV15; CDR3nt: TGTGCCACCAGAGACAGGCTCCCGACTAATGAAAAACTGTTTTTT; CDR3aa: CATRDRLPTNEKLFF
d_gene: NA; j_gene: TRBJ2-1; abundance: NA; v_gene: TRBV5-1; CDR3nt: TGCGCCAGCAGCTTGGGGGGGACTTGGGGCAATGAGCAGTTCTTC; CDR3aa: CASSLGGTWGNEQFF
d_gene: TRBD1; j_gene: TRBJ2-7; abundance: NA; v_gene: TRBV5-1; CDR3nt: TGCGCCAGCAGCTGGGAGACAGGGTCCTACGAGCAGTACTTC; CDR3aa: CASSWETGSYEQYF
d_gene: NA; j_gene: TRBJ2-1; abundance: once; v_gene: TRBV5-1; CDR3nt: TGCGCCAGCAGCGTGGGACGGAGCAATGAGCAGTTCTTC; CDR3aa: CASSVGRSNEQFF
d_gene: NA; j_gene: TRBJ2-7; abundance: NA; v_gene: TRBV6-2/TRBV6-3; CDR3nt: TGTGCCAGCAGTTACCCGGCGGTAGGGAGCGAGCAGTACTTC; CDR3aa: CASSYPAVGSEQYF
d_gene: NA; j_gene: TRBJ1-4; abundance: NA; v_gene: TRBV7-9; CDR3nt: TGTGCCAGCAGCCTAATACTCGCAACTAATGAAAAACTGTTTTTT; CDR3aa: CASSLILATNEKLFF
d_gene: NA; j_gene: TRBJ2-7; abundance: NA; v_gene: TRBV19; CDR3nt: TGTGCCAGTAGTATAGATCAGGGGACCTACGAGCAGTACTTC; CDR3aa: CASSIDQGTYEQYF
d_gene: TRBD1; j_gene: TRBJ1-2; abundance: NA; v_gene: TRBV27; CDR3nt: TGTGCCAGCAGTTTAAAGGCAACAGGGGGAGGCTACACCTTC; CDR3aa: CASSLKATGGGYTF
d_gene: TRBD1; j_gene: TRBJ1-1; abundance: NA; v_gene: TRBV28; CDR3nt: TGTGCCAGCAGAGGATTGGACAGGGCGCGGACTGAAGCTTTCTTT; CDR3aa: CASRGLDRARTEAFF
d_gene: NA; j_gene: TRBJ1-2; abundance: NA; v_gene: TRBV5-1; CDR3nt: TGCGCCAGCAGCTTGGTACAGGCGAACTATGGCTACACCTTC; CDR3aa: CASSLVQANYGYTF